This TCR beta chain was found in a study of T cell changes during pregnancy in multiple sclerosis. Libraries were prepared by immunoSEQ multiplex PCR; TCRdb keeps only in-frame clonotypes and omits some of them. The top ten clones hold less than 2.5% of a sample with about 70,000 clones, 85% to 95% of them seen once. The source material was peripheral blood, sampled in the second trimester of pregnancy. The TCR sequence derives from a female donor in good health, enrolled as a control in a pregnancy study.

In DNA, the CDR3 is TGTGCCAGCAGCCAAGAAGTGGGGGGAAACAATGAGCAGTTCTTC. It translates to CASSQEVGGNNEQFF. This chain connects TRBV4-2 to TRBJ2-1; maybe TRBD2 (6 bases). Germline CDR1 and CDR2: LGHNA and YNFKEQ. This CDR3 spans 15 amino acids. Trimming shortened V by 0 bases and J by 5 bases, and 11 bases separated the two germline ends.